The 22 T cell receptor beta chains below come from one sample, sequenced in a study of cytomegalovirus exposure and HLA in healthy donors. Primers: 60 Vbeta forward and 13 Jbeta reverse. The data were produced by immunoSEQ multiplex PCR, yet TCRdb's version contains in-frame clones alone and is incomplete. The sample carries about 150,000 clones, roughly 77% recorded once. The sequenced material came from PBMCs. The receptor set was obtained from a human donor in good health.

The rearrangement uses TRBV6-1 and TRBJ1-1; D not certain. Trimming removed 9 bases from V and 8 bases from J, with 10 bases in between. Germline loops: CDR1 MNHNS, CDR2 SASEGT. This CDR3 contains 10 residues. In nucleotides, the CDR3 is TGTGCCAGTAGAATCTCAGAAGCTTTCTTT. Its protein is CASRISEAFF.

The chain employs TRBV6-5 and TRBJ2-1; 10 bases fit TRBD2. This CDR3 spans 13 amino acids. The germline CDR1 and CDR2 sequences are MNHEY and SVGAGI. V trimming: 6 bases; J trimming: 6 bases; junction bases outside the gene matches: 2. The DNA of the CDR3 is TGTGCCAGCAGGAGGACTAGCGGCAATGAGCAGTTCTTC. Translating it yields CASRRTSGNEQFF.

The chain couples TRBV28 to TRBJ2-5, with 8 bases matching TRBD1. V lost 3 bases, J lost 1 base, and 7 bases stayed unmatched. The CDR3 runs 16 residues. The germline V gene encodes CDR1 MDHEN and CDR2 SYDVKM. CDR3 residues: CASSFPRDRSQETQYF. The DNA of the CDR3 is TGTGCCAGCAGTTTCCCCCGGGACAGGTCCCAAGAGACCCAGTACTTC.

This chain uses TRBV7-9 with TRBJ1-1; TRBD1 agrees at 9 bases. CDR1 is SEHNR, CDR2 FQNEAQ, per germline (reference sequence). The CDR3 has 16 amino acids. Unmatched junction bases numbered 11, after V lost 5 bases and J lost 4 bases. CDR3: CASSPLRTGGITEAFF. CDR3 nucleotides: TGTGCCAGCAGCCCCCTCCGAACAGGGGGCATCACTGAAGCTTTCTTT.

This clone was picked up a small number of times. V is TRBV5-3 and J is TRBJ1-4; 7 nucleotides match TRBD1. TRBV5-3 is an open reading frame, and its role is uncertain. The CDR3 is 17 residues long. With 1 base clipped from V and 4 bases from J, the junction kept 10 bases outside the gene matches. The CDR3 bases are TGTGCCAGAAGCTTGAACAGGGGACAAACCTTTAATGAAAAACTGTTTTTT. The encoded protein is CARSLNRGQTFNEKLFF.

V is TRBV7-2 and J is TRBJ2-6; perhaps TRBD1 as D (5 bases). Germline lookup yields CDR1 SGHTA and CDR2 FQGNSA. V was shortened by 5 bases and J by 2 bases, with 13 bases between the two germline ends. CDR3 size: 16 residues. CDR3 coding DNA: TGTGCCAGCAGCCGACAGAGTGGGGCTGGGGCCAACGTCCTGACTTTC. Protein product: CASSRQSGAGANVLTF.

The chain employs TRBV6-1 and TRBJ2-2, with D possibly TRBD1 on 6 matching bases. The CDR3 length is 14 residues. The V gene lost 7 bases and the J gene lost 1 base, with 10 bases spanning the gap. Germline V gene data show CDR1 as MNHNS and CDR2 as SASEGT. The CDR3 reads CASTLTGNTGELFF. The CDR3 DNA follows: TGTGCCAGCACCTTGACAGGGAACACCGGGGAGCTGTTTTTT.

V usage is TRBV20-1 and J usage is TRBJ1-1; 7 bases match TRBD1. V gave up 6 bases and J gave up 5 bases; unmatched junction bases: 3. The CDR3 is made up of 11 amino acids. CDR1 and CDR2 (germline): DFQATT, SNEGSKA (reference sequence). The DNA of the CDR3 is TGCAGTGCGAGGGGGCAAACTGAAGCTTTCTTT. This translates into CSARGQTEAFF.

The CDR3 sequence is CASGRGQGVAGELFF. Here the CDR3 DNA reads TGTGCTAGTGGCCGGGGACAGGGGGTTGCCGGGGAGCTGTTTTTT. The rearrangement joins TRBV12-5 to TRBJ2-2; 11 positions match TRBD1. The germline gives CDR1 LGHNT, CDR2 FRNRAP. V gave up 6 bases and J gave up 6 bases; unmatched junction bases: 6. This CDR3 spans 15 amino acids.

The chain has TRBV6-1 and TRBJ2-1; D is perhaps TRBD2 (6 bases). CDR3 length: 14 residues. V shed 4 bases and J shed 6 bases, with 13 bases lying between them. From germline, CDR1 is MNHNS and CDR2 SASEGT. The CDR3 region is CASSVRGASNEQFF. In DNA form, the CDR3 reads TGTGCCAGCAGTGTTCGCGGGGCCAGCAATGAGCAGTTCTTC.

V is TRBV7-2 and J is TRBJ2-1, with TRBD1 matching 7 bases. The CDR3 sequence is 13 residues long. Trimming removed 4 bases from V and 8 bases from J; junction bases left unmatched: 5. CDR1 and CDR2 (germline): SGHTA, FQGNSA. The CDR3 loop reads CASSSTGVDEQFF. The CDR3 nucleotides are TGTGCCAGCAGCTCCACAGGGGTAGATGAGCAGTTCTTC. The variable domain in full, with the rest retrieved from reference TRBV7-2 and TRBJ2-1, is GAGVSQSPSNKVTEKGKDVELRCDPISGHTALYWYRQSLGQGLEFLIYFQGNSAPDKSGLPSDRFSAERTGGSVSTLTIQRTQQEDSAVYLCASSSTGVDEQFFGPGTRLTVL.

The rearrangement uses TRBV30 and TRBJ1-1; D uncertain. CDR3 size: 10 residues. The germline V gene has CDR1 GTSNPN and CDR2 SVGIG (reference sequence). V was cut by 4 bases and J by 5 bases, with 5 bases left in between. Here the CDR3 DNA reads TGTGCCTGGATAGAGACTGAAGCTTTCTTT. Translated: CAWIETEAFF.

The genes are TRBV5-1 and TRBJ2-5; 7 nucleotides align to TRBD1. This CDR3 is 13 amino acids long. CDR1 and CDR2 from the germline V gene are SGHRS and YFSETQ. The V gene end was trimmed by 3 bases and the J gene end by 5 bases; junction bases not matched to a gene: 4. This CDR3 is CASSSTGSETQYF. The CDR3 nucleotides read TGCGCCAGCAGCTCGACAGGGTCTGAGACCCAGTACTTC. Drawing the rest from reference TRBV5-1 and TRBJ2-5, the complete variable domain is KAGVTQTPRYLIKTRGQQVTLSCSPISGHRSVSWYQQTPGQGLQFLFEYFSETQRNKGNFPGRFSGRQFSNSRSEMNVSTLELGDSALYLCASSSTGSETQYFGPGTRLLVL.

V and J are TRBV2 and TRBJ1-6, with 10 bases identical to TRBD1. Germline trimming cut 8 bases from V and 7 bases from J; bases unmatched to any gene: 5. This CDR3 contains 14 residues. Germline V gene lookup returns CDR1 SNHLY and CDR2 FYNNEI. CDR3 nucleotides: TGTGCCAGCTCAAGGACAGGGGGAAATTCACCCCTCCACTTT. It translates to CASSRTGGNSPLHF.

The rearrangement links TRBV28 to TRBJ2-7; tentative D call: TRBD1 (6 bases). V gave up 7 bases and J gave up 1 base, with 14 bases separating them. The CDR3 spans 14 residues. CDR1 is MDHEN and CDR2 is SYDVKM in the germline V gene. CDR3 coding DNA: TGTGCCAGCACCCCCGGGACACTTTCCTACGAGCAGTACTTC. It specifies CASTPGTLSYEQYF.

The genes are TRBV7-2 and TRBJ2-5, with D unclear. The CDR3 consists of 14 residues. Germline CDR1 is SGHTA and CDR2 is FQGNSA. Trimming left V 3 bases short and J 2 bases short, with 10 bases between. Here the CDR3 reads CASSLVATQETQYF. CDR3 nucleotide sequence: TGTGCCAGCAGCTTGGTTGCGACTCAAGAGACCCAGTACTTC.

The rearrangement joins TRBV15 to TRBJ1-1; unclear D gene. CDR3 length: 13 amino acids. Between the trimmed V and J ends, which lost 2 bases and 6 bases, there was a span of 10 bases. Germline V CDR1 and CDR2: LNHNV, YYDKDF (reference sequence). The CDR3 spells CATSRSEGAEAFF. The CDR3 DNA sequence: TGTGCCACCAGCAGAAGCGAGGGAGCTGAAGCTTTCTTT.

This clone was counted a single time. The chain couples TRBV28 to TRBJ1-2, with 8 bases matching TRBD1. The CDR3 contains 13 residues. V dropped 7 bases and J dropped 8; count of bases not matched to a gene: 9. Germline assignment: CDR1 MDHEN and CDR2 SYDVKM. CDR3 in amino acids: CASNGQGAGGYTF. The CDR3 nucleotides read TGTGCCAGCAATGGGCAGGGGGCTGGGGGCTACACCTTC.

V usage is TRBV7-2 and J usage is TRBJ1-1; possibly TRBD1 for D (5 bases). The CDR3 sequence is 12 residues long. The germline V gene has CDR1 SGHTA and CDR2 FQGNSA. V was shortened by 6 bases and J by 4 bases, with 9 bases between the two germline ends. CDR3 amino acids: CASRPGGTEAFF. The CDR3 DNA follows: TGTGCCAGCAGGCCCGGGGGCACTGAAGCTTTCTTT.

The J gene is TRBJ1-2, the V gene TRBV30, with a weak D call TRBD1 (5 bases). Trimming cost V 6 bases and J 8 bases, with 13 bases left between them. This CDR3 spans 11 amino acids. Germline CDR1 GTSNPN, CDR2 SVGIG (reference sequence). The CDR3 here is CACGTSWGYTF. The CDR3 bases are TGTGCCTGTGGGACTTCTTGGGGCTACACCTTC. Full variable domain (remainder filled in from reference TRBV30 and TRBJ1-2): SQTIHQWPATLVQPVGSPLSLECTVEGTSNPNLYWYRQAAGRGLQLLFYSVGIGQISSEVPQNLSASRPQDRQFILSSKKLLLSDSGFYLCACGTSWGYTFGSGTRLTVV.

V usage is TRBV10-1 and J usage is TRBJ2-7, with TRBD2 identical over 8 bases. The CDR3 runs 13 residues. Germline CDR1 is WNHNN and CDR2 is SYGVQD (reference sequence). After removal of 5 bases from V and 6 bases from J, the junction contained 6 bases not matched to a gene. DNA for the CDR3: TGCGCCAGCAGTACCGTAGCGGGATCCGAGCAGTACTTC. Translation gives CASSTVAGSEQYF.

CDR3 nucleotides: TGCGCCAGCAGTCTGAGAAGCGGACAGCCCCAGCATTTT. It encodes CASSLRSGQPQHF. V and J are TRBV10-2 and TRBJ1-5; unclear D gene. Germline V gene sequence: CDR1 WSHSY, CDR2 SAAADI. V lost 5 bases and J lost 7, with 12 bases in between. The CDR3 loop spans 13 amino acids.